This T cell receptor (beta chain) derives from a study of shared clonotypes between healthy human individuals. Germline loops: CDR1 ENHRY, CDR2 SYGVKD. Trimming shortened V by 10 bases and J by 4 bases, and 14 bases separated the two germline ends. There are 14 residues in the CDR3. The data were produced by immunoSEQ multiplex PCR, yet TCRdb's version contains in-frame clones alone and is incomplete. The sample holds over a million clones; 97% to 99% are singletons and the top ten take 0.3% to 0.45%. All donors were healthy HIV-negative adults lacking recent acute infections or vaccinations. Splitting of CD4+ cells produced CD45RA+ naive and CD45RA-negative memory subsets.

The chain employs TRBV10-3 and TRBJ2-6; D is unresolved. Sequencing was carried out using naive CD4+ T cells sorted from blood. Subset defined: CD45RA+ positively selected. This clonotype was obtained from a young man in good health. Here the CDR3 reads CATPAVPGANVLTF. Here the CDR3 DNA reads TGTGCCACCCCCGCGGTACCCGGGGCCAACGTCCTGACTTTC.